Given below is one T cell receptor (beta chain) in context. The specificity of this receptor is unknown. The input lacks base qualities; no much larger clone sits a single base away. The CDR3 regions of human TCRbeta chains were subjected to immunosequencing. The source study handled its data this way. TCRs in the repertoires were matched against a reference library of SARS-CoV-2-specific TCRs that had been generated with the MIRA antigen-specificity platform. Breadth meant the fraction of unique TCRs that were SARS-CoV-2-associated, whereas depth meant the fraction of total T cells that were SARS-CoV-2-associated. Using the MIRA data, every spike-specific TCR was mapped to the spike region that the TCR reacted to and assigned to either a CD4 or a CD8 class. Log10-transformed breadth and depth values were compared by one-way ANOVA with Sidak's multiple comparisons tests. Drawn from immuneACCESS, this table holds only the in-frame rearrangements with V and J called that TCRdb kept. Clones are partly lost; checked studies trace under half to an unresolved V gene and leave the rest unexplained. V, J and clone size reflect that table, while D and trimming were determined from the DNA. The sample table shows about 64,000 clones, and 75% to 95% are seen once. In total, the top ten clones hold approximately 6.3% of the sample.

The sample originates from a study of T cell responses to AZD1222 COVID-19 vaccine (dated by TCRdb to about 2021). Regarding the complete study: A total of 230 to 250 trial participants underwent TCR sequencing, of whom 200 to 220 had received two doses of AZD1222 and about 25 had received two doses of the MenACWY control vaccine. Trial participants were enrolled into age subgroups of 18-55, 56-69 and 70-plus years, which contained about 160, 30 and 59 TCR-sequenced participants, respectively. Overall study results and their limits: Nearly half of unique spike-specific TCRs reportedly recognized epitopes outside regions mutated in the B.1.351 and B.1.1.7 variants. Conclusions about previously exposed vaccinees are limited because only six or seven AZD1222 recipients were SARS-CoV-2 seropositive at baseline. After two AZD1222 doses, both the breadth and the depth of spike-specific TCRs were significantly higher than at day 0 and than in MenACWY recipients. The whole spike protein was spanned by vaccine-associated CD4 TCRs, and dominant responses were seen in regions 160-218 and 743-854. No day 14 peak-response samples were available, so repertoires were characterized only after the peak T cell response. Participants were mostly white British, with more females than males. The authors suggested clonal diversity may have been underestimated. In the small 56-69-year group, the increase in depth fell short of significance, most likely because of low power.

CDR1 and CDR2 are read off the germline V gene as SGHVS and FNYEAQ. From the cysteine up to the phenylalanine, the CDR3 has a length of 13 residues. Only the CDR3 portion is preserved as DNA: 39 bases, with reading frame beginning at the first base. V gives up 0 bases and J gives up 7 bases, and the segment between their germline ends measures 10 bases. The time point label corresponds to: about 28 days (+/-7) after the second vaccine dose. This sample's treatment or condition label indicates: meningococcal conjugate vaccine given as trial control. Vaccinee samples were obtained from the UK trials COV001 and COV002, which included a single-blind randomized controlled phase 2/3 trial of AZD1222 (ChAdOx1 nCoV-19) in healthy adults. Trial participant PBMC samples were collected at day 0 and day 28 after the second dose for TCRbeta chain sequencing.

This specimen was peripheral blood, taken 28 days after the second dose of the MenACWY control vaccine. The V gene is TRBV7-6 and the J gene is TRBJ2-7; the D region possibly corresponds to TRBD2 (6 bases align). The receptor was isolated from an adult who received the MenACWY meningococcal vaccine as a control. The CDR3 amino acid sequence is: CASSLAIGGEQYF. The nucleotide sequence is TGTGCCAGCAGCTTAGCGATTGGAGGGGAGCAGTACTTC.